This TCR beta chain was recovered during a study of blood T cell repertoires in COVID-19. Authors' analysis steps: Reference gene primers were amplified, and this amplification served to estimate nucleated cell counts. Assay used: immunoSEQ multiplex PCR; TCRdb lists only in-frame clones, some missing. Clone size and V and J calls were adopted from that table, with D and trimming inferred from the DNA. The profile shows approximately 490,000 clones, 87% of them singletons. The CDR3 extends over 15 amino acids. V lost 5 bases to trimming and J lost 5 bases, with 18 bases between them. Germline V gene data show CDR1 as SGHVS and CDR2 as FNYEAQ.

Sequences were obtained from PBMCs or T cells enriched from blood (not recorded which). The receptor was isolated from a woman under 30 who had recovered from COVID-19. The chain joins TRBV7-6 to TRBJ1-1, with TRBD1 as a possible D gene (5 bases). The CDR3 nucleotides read TGTGCCAGCAGCCCCCAGGGAGGGGTCGGAACTGAAGCTTTCTTT. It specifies CASSPQGGVGTEAFF.